The clone carrying this T cell receptor beta chain was detected only once. Its antigen is not identified. This entry belongs to a study of CD8 T cells in Susac syndrome. Whole-study results and caveats: Only a relatively small number of individuals were included in the TCR sequencing and HLA analysis.

Random hexamers primed reverse transcription of about 0.5 to 1 ug RNA. The immunoSEQ assay covered 54 Vbeta and 13 Jbeta segments for CDR3. Each CDR3 protein is one row after TCRdb ran MiXCR on the immunoSEQ multiplex PCR reads. This table has about 120,000 distinct CDR3 sequences, around 90% appearing once. Germline V lookup: CDR1 SSHAT, CDR2 FNYEAQ (reference sequence). The CDR3 has 13 amino acids. The V gene lost 5 bases and the J gene lost 6 bases, with 13 bases spanning the gap. This clonotype originated in a human donor in good health. The rearrangement joins TRBV7-7 to TRBJ1-2; D is ambiguous. Sequencing used CD4+ T cells from PBMCs. CDR3 DNA: TGTGCCAGCAGCCCAGCCGTGGGAGATGGCTACACCTTC. Protein product: CASSPAVGDGYTF.